These 15 T cell receptor beta chains were all obtained from the same sample, sequenced in a study of T cells expressing NK-cell markers. TCRdb re-called the 5' RACE reads; one entry per CDR3 protein, DNA not given. The repertoire table contains 500,000 to 700,000 distinct CDR3 sequences. The sequenced material came from blood T cells: a sorted CD56 or NKG2C T cell subset, CD4+ or CD8+ T cells, or bulk PBMC T cells (not recorded which). These receptors were obtained from a man aged 18 to 29 in good health.

This sequence joins TRBV10-3 and TRBJ2-3; as DNA is missing, the TRBD2 call by TCRdb cannot be tested. Germline CDR1 and CDR2: ENHRY and SYGVKD. CDR3 size: 16 residues. This CDR3 is CAISVSGTDSTDTQYF.

V and J are TRBV11-2 and TRBJ2-1; checking the TCRdb D call of TRBD2 is not possible without DNA. Germline CDR1 reads SGHAT; CDR2 reads FQNNGV. The CDR3 loop spans 13 amino acids. The CDR3 region is CASSFLAGDEQFF. Looking up the rest from reference TRBV11-2 and TRBJ2-1 gives the full variable domain: EAGVAQSPRYKIIEKRQSVAFWCNPISGHATLYWYQQILGQGPKLLIQFQNNGVVDDSQLPKDRFSAERLKGVDSTLKIQPAKLEDSAVYLCASSFLAGDEQFFGPGTRLTVL.

The chain uses TRBV20-1 and TRBJ1-5; the D call of TRBD1 rests on TCRdb alone, since no DNA is present to check it. Germline V gives CDR1 DFQATT, CDR2 SNEGSKA (reference sequence). This CDR3 has 15 residues. The CDR3 spells CSAEGVIWSNQPQHF.

The V call is TRBV6-5, the J call TRBJ2-1; the TCRdb D gene call, TRBD2, has no DNA to confirm it. CDR3 size: 15 residues. Germline values: CDR1 MNHEY, CDR2 SVGAGI. This CDR3 reads CASSYTSGIGNEQFF.

The J gene is TRBJ2-5, the V gene TRBV25-1; the TCRdb D gene call, TRBD1, has no DNA to confirm it. The CDR3 covers 14 residues. Germline CDR1 and CDR2: MGHDK and SYGVNS. CDR3 protein: CASREGRSAETQYF.

J is TRBJ2-7 and V is TRBV6-2 or TRBV6-3. CDR3 length: 12 amino acids. Germline assignment: CDR1 MNHEY and CDR2 SVGEGT. This chain's CDR3 is CASSQYQYEQYF.

The chain recombines TRBV5-6 with TRBJ2-5; the D call of TRBD1 rests on TCRdb alone, since no DNA is present to check it. This CDR3 has 16 residues. Germline CDR1 reads SGHDT; CDR2 reads YYEEEE. This chain's CDR3 is CASSLVVRGYQETQYF.

V and J are TRBV10-2 and TRBJ2-5. This CDR3 is built from 15 residues. The germline V gene has CDR1 WSHSY and CDR2 SAAADI. This chain's CDR3 is CASSRGRTRQETQYF.

The chain couples TRBV12-3 or TRBV12-4 to TRBJ2-1; lacking DNA, the TRBD2 call made by TCRdb goes unchecked. The CDR3 sequence is 11 residues long. The CDR3 loop is CASSSLGPQFF.

The V call is TRBV20-1, the J call TRBJ2-5; TCRdb reports TRBD2, a call that lacks DNA to check it against. Germline assignment: CDR1 DFQATT and CDR2 SNEGSKA (reference sequence). CDR3 size: 14 residues. The CDR3 sequence is CSASLREEVGTQYF.

The chain joins TRBV7-9 to TRBJ1-4. Per germline, CDR1 SEHNR and CDR2 FQNEAQ (reference sequence). This CDR3 is 14 amino acids long. The CDR3 loop reads CASSWYPTNEKLFF.

The V call is TRBV12-3 or TRBV12-4, the J call TRBJ1-5; TCRdb lists TRBD1, though no DNA is available to test this call. The CDR3 extends over 15 amino acids. The CDR3 spells CASNKGVQGNQPQHF.

This rearrangement joins TRBV20-1 to TRBJ2-1; TCRdb gives TRBD2 as the D gene, but with no DNA this cannot be confirmed. The CDR3 totals 18 residues. From germline, CDR1 is DFQATT and CDR2 SNEGSKA (reference sequence). CDR3 in amino acids: CSARALLGTSGGYNEQFF.

CDR3 amino acids: CASDSRRSTDTQYF. The chain couples TRBV7-8 to TRBJ2-3; TCRdb lists TRBD2, though no DNA is available to test this call. CDR3 size: 14 residues. CDR1 is SGHVS, CDR2 FQNEAQ, per germline.

V is TRBV12-3 or TRBV12-4 and J is TRBJ1-2. This CDR3 contains 15 residues. CDR3 sequence reads: CASSLLRQGSYGYTF.